Listed below are T cell receptor beta chains from one sample, sequenced in a study of cytomegalovirus exposure and HLA in healthy donors. The table came from immunoSEQ multiplex PCR; TCRdb's copy has only in-frame clones and leaves some out. Altogether about 280,000 clones are present, approximately 90% being singletons, with the ten largest covering roughly 0.93%. The material sequenced was PBMCs. The receptors originated from a woman between 18 and 29 years old in good health and CMV-seronegative. CDR3s include the opening cysteine and the closing phenylalanine or tryptophan. The D gene is left open where the match is weak. For some rows the clone size is stated as once, few or many, or as a class when expanded; others skip it.

TRBV7-2	TRBJ2-7	.	TRBD1	TGTGCCAGCACCTCTTGGGACAGGTTCTACGAGCAGTACTTC	CASTSWDRFYEQYF
TRBV2	TRBJ1-3	.	TRBD1	TGTGCCAGCAGGGACAGGGTTAACTCTGGAAACACCATATATTTT	CASRDRVNSGNTIYF
TRBV2	TRBJ2-1	.	TRBD2	TGTGCCAGCGAGGGCGGGGGGAGCTCCTACAATGAGCAGTTCTTC	CASEGGGSSYNEQFF
TRBV27	TRBJ2-7	.	.	TGTGCCAGCAGTTTAGGCAGGGCCAACGAGCAGTACTTC	CASSLGRANEQYF
TRBV9	TRBJ2-1	.	TRBD2	TGTGCCAGCAGCGTTAGCGGGAGCTCCTACAATGAGCAGTTCTTC	CASSVSGSSYNEQFF
TRBV10-3	TRBJ1-4	few	TRBD1	TGTGCCATCAGTGAGTTCAGGGGGGCTAATGAAAAACTGTTTTTT	CAISEFRGANEKLFF
TRBV6-5	TRBJ2-5	.	TRBD2	TGTGCCAGCAGTTACTCGGGACTAGCCTTCGGTGAGACCCAGTACTTC	CASSYSGLAFGETQYF
TRBV5-1	TRBJ2-7	.	.	TGCGCCACCAGAGGCGGGGCGAGGAACGGCGAGCAGTACTTC	CATRGGARNGEQYF
TRBV4-3	TRBJ1-2	.	TRBD1	TGCGCCAGCAGCCAAGGACAGGGTACCTATGGCTACACCTTC	CASSQGQGTYGYTF
TRBV7-9	TRBJ2-1	few	TRBD2	TGTGCCAGCACTCGGGGGGTAAATGAGCAGTTCTTC	CASTRGVNEQFF
TRBV28	TRBJ2-7	.	TRBD2	TGTGCCAGCAGTTCAGCGGGAGCGGGTTCAGACGAGCAGTACTTC	CASSSAGAGSDEQYF
TRBV27	TRBJ2-1	once	.	TGTGCCAGCAGTCCTATCGGCAATGAGCAGTTCTTC	CASSPIGNEQFF
TRBV9	TRBJ2-4	.	.	TGTGCCAGCAGCGTAGAGGGAGACATTCAGTACTTC	CASSVEGDIQYF
TRBV7-2	TRBJ1-1	.	TRBD1	TGTGCCAGCAGCTCCCGTTTGCCGGACAGGGTGAACACTGAAGCTTTCTTT	CASSSRLPDRVNTEAFF
TRBV2	TRBJ2-7	.	TRBD1	TGTGCCAGCAGTGACGTCGGACAGGGAGCCTACGAGCAGTACTTC	CASSDVGQGAYEQYF
TRBV29-1	TRBJ1-2	.	TRBD1	TGCAGCGTTCCTACGGACAGGCTCGCCTATGGCTACACCTTC	CSVPTDRLAYGYTF